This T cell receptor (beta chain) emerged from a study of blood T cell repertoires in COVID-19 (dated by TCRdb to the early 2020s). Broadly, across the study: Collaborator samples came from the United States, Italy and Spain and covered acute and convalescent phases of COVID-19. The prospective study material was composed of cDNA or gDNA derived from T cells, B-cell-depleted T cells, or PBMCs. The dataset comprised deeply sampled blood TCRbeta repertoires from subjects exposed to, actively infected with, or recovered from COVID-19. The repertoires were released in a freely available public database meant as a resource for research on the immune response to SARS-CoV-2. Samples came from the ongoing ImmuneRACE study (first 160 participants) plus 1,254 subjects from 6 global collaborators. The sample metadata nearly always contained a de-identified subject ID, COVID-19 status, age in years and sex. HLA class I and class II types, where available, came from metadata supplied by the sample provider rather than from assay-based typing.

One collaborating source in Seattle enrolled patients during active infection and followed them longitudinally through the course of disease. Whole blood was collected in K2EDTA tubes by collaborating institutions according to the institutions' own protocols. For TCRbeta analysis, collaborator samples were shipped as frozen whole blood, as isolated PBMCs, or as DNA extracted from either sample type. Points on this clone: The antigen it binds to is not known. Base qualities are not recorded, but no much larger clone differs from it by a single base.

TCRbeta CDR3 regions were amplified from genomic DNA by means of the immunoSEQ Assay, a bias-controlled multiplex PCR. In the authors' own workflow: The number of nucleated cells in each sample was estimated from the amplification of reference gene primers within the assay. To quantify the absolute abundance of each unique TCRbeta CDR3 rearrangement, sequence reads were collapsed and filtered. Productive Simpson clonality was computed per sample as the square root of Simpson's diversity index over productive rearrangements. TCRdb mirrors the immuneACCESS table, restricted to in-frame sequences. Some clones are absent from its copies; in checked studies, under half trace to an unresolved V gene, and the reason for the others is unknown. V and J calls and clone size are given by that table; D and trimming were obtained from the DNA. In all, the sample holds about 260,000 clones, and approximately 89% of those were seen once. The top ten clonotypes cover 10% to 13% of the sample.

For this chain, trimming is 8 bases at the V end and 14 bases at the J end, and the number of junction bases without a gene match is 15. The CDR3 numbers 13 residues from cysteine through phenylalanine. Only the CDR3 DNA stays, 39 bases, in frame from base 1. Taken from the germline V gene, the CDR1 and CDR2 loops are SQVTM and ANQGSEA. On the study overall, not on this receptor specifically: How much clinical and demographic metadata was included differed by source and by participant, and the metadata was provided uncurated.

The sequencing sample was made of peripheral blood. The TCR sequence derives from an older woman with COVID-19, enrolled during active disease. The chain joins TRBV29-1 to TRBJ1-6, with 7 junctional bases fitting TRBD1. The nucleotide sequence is TGCAGCCCGATCGCCAGGGGGTTTGGGGCCCTCCACTTT. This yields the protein CSPIARGFGALHF.